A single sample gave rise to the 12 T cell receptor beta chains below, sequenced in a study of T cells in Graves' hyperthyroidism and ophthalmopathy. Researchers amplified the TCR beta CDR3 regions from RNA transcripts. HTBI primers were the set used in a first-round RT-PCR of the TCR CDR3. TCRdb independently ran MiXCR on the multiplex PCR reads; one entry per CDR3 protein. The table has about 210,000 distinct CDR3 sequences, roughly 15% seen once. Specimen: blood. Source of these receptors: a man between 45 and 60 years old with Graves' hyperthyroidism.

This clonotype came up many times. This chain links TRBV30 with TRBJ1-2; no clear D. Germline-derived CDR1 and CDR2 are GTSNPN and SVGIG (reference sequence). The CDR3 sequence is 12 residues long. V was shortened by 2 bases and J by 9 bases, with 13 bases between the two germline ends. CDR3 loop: CAWSSYTDRYTF. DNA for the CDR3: TGTGCCTGGAGTTCATACACCGACCGCTACACCTTC.

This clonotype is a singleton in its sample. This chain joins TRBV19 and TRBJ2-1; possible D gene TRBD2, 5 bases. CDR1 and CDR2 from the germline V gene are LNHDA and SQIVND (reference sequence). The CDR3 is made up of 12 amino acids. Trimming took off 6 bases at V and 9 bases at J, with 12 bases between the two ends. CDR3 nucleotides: TGTGCCAGTAGCCCGGGGATCAGTGAGCAGTTCTTC. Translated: CASSPGISEQFF.

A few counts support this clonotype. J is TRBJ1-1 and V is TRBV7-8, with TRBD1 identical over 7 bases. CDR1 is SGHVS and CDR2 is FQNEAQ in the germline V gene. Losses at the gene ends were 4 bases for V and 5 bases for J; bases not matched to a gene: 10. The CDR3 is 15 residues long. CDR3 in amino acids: CASSSTGVGRTEAFF. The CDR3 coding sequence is TGTGCCAGCAGCTCCACAGGGGTTGGACGGACTGAAGCTTTCTTT.

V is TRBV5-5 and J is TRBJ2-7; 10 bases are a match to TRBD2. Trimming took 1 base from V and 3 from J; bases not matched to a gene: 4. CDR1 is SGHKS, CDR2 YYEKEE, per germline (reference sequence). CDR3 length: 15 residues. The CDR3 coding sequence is TGTGCCAGCAGCTTGTTAGCGGGAGGCCGCTACGAGCAGTACTTC. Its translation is CASSLLAGGRYEQYF.

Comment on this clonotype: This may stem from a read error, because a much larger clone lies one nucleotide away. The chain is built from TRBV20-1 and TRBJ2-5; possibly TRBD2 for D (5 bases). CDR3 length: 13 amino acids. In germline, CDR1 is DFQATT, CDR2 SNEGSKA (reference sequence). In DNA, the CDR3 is TGCAGTGCTAGTTTCGGGGTTAAGGAGAGCCAGTACTTC. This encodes CSASFGVKESQYF.

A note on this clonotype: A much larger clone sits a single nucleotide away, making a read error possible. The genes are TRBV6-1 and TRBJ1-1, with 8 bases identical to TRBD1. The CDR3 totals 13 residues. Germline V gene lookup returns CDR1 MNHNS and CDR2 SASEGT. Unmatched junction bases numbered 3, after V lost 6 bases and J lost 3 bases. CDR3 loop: CASSWGQDTEAFF. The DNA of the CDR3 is TGTGCCAGCAGCTGGGGACAGGACACTGAAGCTTTCTTT.

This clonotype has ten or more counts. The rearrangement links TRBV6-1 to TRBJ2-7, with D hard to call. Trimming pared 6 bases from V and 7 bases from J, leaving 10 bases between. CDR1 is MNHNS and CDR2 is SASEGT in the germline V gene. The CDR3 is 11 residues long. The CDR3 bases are TGTGCCAGCAGCAATGGGTTGGAGCAGTACTTC. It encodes CASSNGLEQYF.

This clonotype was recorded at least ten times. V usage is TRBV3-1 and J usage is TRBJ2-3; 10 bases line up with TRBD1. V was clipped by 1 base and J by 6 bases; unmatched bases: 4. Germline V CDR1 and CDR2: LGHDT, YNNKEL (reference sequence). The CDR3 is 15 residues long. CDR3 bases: TGTGCCAGCAGCCAAGCCCGACAGGGGGCGGATACGCAGTATTTT. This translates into CASSQARQGADTQYF.

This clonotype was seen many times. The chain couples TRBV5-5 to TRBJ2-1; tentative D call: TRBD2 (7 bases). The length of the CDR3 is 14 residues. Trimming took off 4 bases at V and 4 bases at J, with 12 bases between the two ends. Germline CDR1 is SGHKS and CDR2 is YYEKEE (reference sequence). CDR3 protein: CASSGGAGYNEQFF. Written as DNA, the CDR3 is TGTGCCAGCAGCGGGGGGGCTGGGTACAATGAGCAGTTCTTC.

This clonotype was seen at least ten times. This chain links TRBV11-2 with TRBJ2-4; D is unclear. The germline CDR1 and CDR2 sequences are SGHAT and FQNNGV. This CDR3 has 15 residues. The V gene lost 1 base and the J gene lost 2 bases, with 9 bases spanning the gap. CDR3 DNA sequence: TGTGCCAGCAGCTTAGTGTCCCTAACCAAAAACATTCAGTACTTC. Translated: CASSLVSLTKNIQYF.

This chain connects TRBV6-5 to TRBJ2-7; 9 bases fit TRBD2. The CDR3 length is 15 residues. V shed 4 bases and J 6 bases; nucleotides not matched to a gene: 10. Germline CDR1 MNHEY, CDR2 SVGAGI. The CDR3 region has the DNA TGTGCCAGCAGTTTGACGGGACTAGCTAGAAGCGAGCAGTACTTC. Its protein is CASSLTGLARSEQYF.

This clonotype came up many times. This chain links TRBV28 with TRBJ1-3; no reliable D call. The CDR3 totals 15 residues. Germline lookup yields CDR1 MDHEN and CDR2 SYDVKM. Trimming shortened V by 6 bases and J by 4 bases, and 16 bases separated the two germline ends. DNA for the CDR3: TGTGCCAGCAGCCCCCTGGGATCGGGAGGAAACACCATATATTTT. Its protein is CASSPLGSGGNTIYF.